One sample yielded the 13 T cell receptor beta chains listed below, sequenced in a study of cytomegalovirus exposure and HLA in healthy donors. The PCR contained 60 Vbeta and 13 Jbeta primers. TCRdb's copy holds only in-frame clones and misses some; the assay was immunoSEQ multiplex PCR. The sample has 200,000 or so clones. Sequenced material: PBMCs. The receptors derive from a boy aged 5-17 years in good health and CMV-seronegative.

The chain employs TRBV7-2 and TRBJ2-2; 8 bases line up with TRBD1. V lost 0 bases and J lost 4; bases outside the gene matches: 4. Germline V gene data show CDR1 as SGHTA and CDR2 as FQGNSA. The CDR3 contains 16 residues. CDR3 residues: CASSLAPGGTTGELFF. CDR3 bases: TGTGCCAGCAGCTTAGCGCCAGGGGGCACCACCGGGGAGCTGTTTTTT. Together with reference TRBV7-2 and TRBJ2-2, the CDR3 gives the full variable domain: GAGVSQSPSNKVTEKGKDVELRCDPISGHTALYWYRQSLGQGLEFLIYFQGNSAPDKSGLPSDRFSAERTGGSVSTLTIQRTQQEDSAVYLCASSLAPGGTTGELFFGEGSRLTVL.

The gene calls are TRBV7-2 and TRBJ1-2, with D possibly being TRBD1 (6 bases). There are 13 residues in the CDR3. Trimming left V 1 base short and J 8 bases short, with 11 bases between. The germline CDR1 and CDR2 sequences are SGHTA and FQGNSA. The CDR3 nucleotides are TGTGCCAGCAGCTTAGTTGGCAGGGGAGGCTACACCTTC. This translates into CASSLVGRGGYTF.

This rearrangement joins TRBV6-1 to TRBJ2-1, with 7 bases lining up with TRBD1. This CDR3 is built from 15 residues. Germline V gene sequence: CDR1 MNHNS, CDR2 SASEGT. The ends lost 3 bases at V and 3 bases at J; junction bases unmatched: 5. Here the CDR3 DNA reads TGTGCCAGCAGTGACAGACAGGGAAACTACAATGAGCAGTTCTTC. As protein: CASSDRQGNYNEQFF.

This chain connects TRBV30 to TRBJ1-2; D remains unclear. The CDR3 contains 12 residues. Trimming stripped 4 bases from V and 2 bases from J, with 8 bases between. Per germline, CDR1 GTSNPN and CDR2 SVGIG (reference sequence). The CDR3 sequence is CAWIGRNYGYTF. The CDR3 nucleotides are TGTGCCTGGATTGGCAGAAACTATGGCTACACCTTC. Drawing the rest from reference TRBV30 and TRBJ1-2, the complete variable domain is SQTIHQWPATLVQPVGSPLSLECTVEGTSNPNLYWYRQAAGRGLQLLFYSVGIGQISSEVPQNLSASRPQDRQFILSSKKLLLSDSGFYLCAWIGRNYGYTFGSGTRLTVV.

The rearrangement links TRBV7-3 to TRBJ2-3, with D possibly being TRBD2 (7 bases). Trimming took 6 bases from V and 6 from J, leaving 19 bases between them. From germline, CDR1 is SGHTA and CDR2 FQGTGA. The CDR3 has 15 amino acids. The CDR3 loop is CASSGGRGLSDTQYF. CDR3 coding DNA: TGTGCCAGCAGTGGGGGGAGGGGGTTGTCGGATACGCAGTATTTT.

This CDR3 reads CASSLTSGVSYEQYF. The CDR3 DNA sequence: TGTGCCAGCAGCCTCACTAGCGGGGTCTCCTACGAGCAGTACTTC. This chain uses TRBV7-9 with TRBJ2-7; 10 bases align to TRBD2. The J segment lost 0 bases and the V segment lost 5 bases, leaving 4 bases of the junction unmatched. This CDR3 region has 15 residues. CDR1 SEHNR and CDR2 FQNEAQ come from the germline V gene (reference sequence).

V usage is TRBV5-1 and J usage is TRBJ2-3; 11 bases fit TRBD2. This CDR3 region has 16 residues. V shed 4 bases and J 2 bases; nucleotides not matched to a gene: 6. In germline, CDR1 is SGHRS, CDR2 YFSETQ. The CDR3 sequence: CASSIGTSGITDTQYF. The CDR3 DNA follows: TGCGCCAGCAGCATCGGGACTAGCGGCATCACAGATACGCAGTATTTT.

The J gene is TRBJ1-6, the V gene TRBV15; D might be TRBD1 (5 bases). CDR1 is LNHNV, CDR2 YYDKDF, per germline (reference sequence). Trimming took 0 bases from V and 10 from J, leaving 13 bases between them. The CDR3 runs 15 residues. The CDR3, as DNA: TGTGCCACCAGCAGAGATGGGGTCGGGGGATCACCCCTCCACTTT. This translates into CATSRDGVGGSPLHF.

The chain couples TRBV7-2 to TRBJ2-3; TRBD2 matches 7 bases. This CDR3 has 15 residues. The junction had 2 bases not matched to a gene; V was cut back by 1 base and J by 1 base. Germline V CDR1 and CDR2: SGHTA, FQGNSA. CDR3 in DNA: TGTGCCAGCAGCTTAGGAAGCGGGGGCACAGATACGCAGTATTTT. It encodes CASSLGSGGTDTQYF.

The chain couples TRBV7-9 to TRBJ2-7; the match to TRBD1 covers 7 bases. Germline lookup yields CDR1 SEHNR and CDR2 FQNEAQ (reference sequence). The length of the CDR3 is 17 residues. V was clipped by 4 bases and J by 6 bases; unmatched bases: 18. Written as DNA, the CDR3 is TGTGCCAGCAGCTCCCCCCCTACCGCTAGGGGGCAAGGCGAGCAGTACTTC. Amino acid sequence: CASSSPPTARGQGEQYF. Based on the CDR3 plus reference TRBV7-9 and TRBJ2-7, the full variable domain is DTGVSQNPRHKITKRGQNVTFRCDPISEHNRLYWYRQTLGQGPEFLTYFQNEAQLEKSRLLSDRFSAERPKGSFSTLEIQRTEQGDSAMYLCASSSPPTARGQGEQYFGPGTRLTVT.

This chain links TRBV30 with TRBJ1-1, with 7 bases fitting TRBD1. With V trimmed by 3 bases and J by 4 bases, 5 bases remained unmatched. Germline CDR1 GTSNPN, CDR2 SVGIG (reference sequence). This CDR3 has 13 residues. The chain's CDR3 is CAWSHRGATEAFF. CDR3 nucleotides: TGTGCCTGGAGCCACAGGGGAGCCACTGAAGCTTTCTTT.

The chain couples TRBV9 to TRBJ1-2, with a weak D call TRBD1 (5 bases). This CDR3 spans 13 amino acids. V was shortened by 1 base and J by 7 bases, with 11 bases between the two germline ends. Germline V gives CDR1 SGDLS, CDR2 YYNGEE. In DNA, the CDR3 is TGTGCCAGCAGCGTAACGGGGGGACGTGGCTACACCTTC. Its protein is CASSVTGGRGYTF.

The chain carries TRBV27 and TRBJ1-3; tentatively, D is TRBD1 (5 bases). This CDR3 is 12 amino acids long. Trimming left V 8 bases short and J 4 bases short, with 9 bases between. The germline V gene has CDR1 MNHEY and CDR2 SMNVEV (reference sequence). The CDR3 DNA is TGTGCCAGCGGCTACAGGGGAAACACCATATATTTT. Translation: CASGYRGNTIYF.